This T cell receptor beta chain was found in a study of cytomegalovirus exposure and HLA in healthy donors. Study-wide context: Of some 400 genotyped donors, around 76% clustered with self-reported Caucasian donors.

Study-wide results and caveats: Cytomegalovirus-associated TCR beta chains were listed, numbering more than 150. It was in a later analysis that TCR association rates were seen to vary by HLA locus, highest for DRB1 and lowest for HLA-C. Earlier results showed most TCR beta V segments being productive about 90% or about 30% of the time.

A note on this clone: Antigen specificity is unknown.

PCR used 60 Vbeta primers and 13 Jbeta primers. TCRdb's table, derived via immunoSEQ multiplex PCR, lists solely in-frame clones and lacks some. The sample has more than 85,000 clones; approximately 81% are singletons. The germline V gene encodes CDR1 SGHNT and CDR2 YENEEA. Trimming stripped 4 bases from V and 2 bases from J, with 6 bases between. The CDR3 runs 13 residues. Sequencing was done on a sample of PBMCs. This TCR derives from a male donor in good health and CMV-seropositive. This chain joins TRBV11-3 and TRBJ1-3, with no clear D. CDR3 loop: CASSSSAGNTIYF. CDR3 DNA: TGTGCCAGCAGCTCGTCGGCTGGAAACACCATATATTTT.